This TCR beta chain stems from a study of identical twins. Findings of the study overall: For out-of-frame alpha sequences shared by twins, low generation probability was in excess. Sharing of beta out-of-frame sequences by twins showed a weaker excess.

The authors used template switching to add a universal primer site and gave cDNA unique molecular identifiers. TCRdb passed the 5' RACE reads through MiXCR, listing each CDR3 protein once. The table records more than 400,000 distinct CDR3 sequences, approximately 16% of them present only once. This clonotype was counted at least ten times. No antigen is known for it. This sample was shared with a second study, whose subject was yellow fever vaccine responses in identical twins.

Specimen: CD4+ T cells sorted from blood. The receptor's source is a woman aged 18 to 35 in good health.

The CDR3 region has the DNA TGTGCCAGCAGCTTTAAACCCCCGGGACATAAGAACTACAATGAGCAGTTCTTC. Translation: CASSFKPPGHKNYNEQFF. The chain links TRBV11-1 to TRBJ2-1, with D perhaps TRBD1 (6 bases). The V gene lost 3 bases and the J gene lost 3 bases, with 21 bases spanning the gap. Per germline, CDR1 SGHAT and CDR2 FQDESV (reference sequence). This CDR3 contains 18 residues.